Listed below are T cell receptor beta chains from one sample, sequenced in a study of blood T cells in healthy people across ages. TCRdb independently ran MiXCR on the 5' RACE reads; one entry per CDR3 protein. The sample has under 2,000,000 distinct CDR3 sequences, around 50% seen once. The sequencing input was blood. The source of these receptors is a woman between 40 and 50 years old in good health. Each CDR3 is given with its conserved first and last residue. A D gene is named only where the DNA matches it firmly. Size values are once, few and many counts, or a class for expanded clones, and some rows have none.

abundance	j_gene	d_gene	v_gene	CDR3nt	CDR3aa
few	TRBJ2-3	TRBD1	TRBV6-2/TRBV6-3	TGTGCCAGCAGACCGGGACAGGCCACAGATACGCAGTATTTT	CASRPGQATDTQYF
few	TRBJ2-1	TRBD1	TRBV6-5	TGTGCCCACGGTCCGGGACAGGCGTTCAATGAGCAGTTCTTC	CAHGPGQAFNEQFF
-	TRBJ1-2	-	TRBV7-3	TGTGCCAGCAGCCCTTTTGTTGGATATGGCTACACCTTC	CASSPFVGYGYTF
-	TRBJ2-7	-	TRBV28	TGTGCCGCCTCAGGGTACTCCTACGAGCAGTACTTC	CAASGYSYEQYF
few	TRBJ2-3	-	TRBV4-1	TGCGCCAGCAGCCAAGTAAACCAAGCGGCTTCATATGTCACAGATACGCAGTATTTT	CASSQVNQAASYVTDTQYF
-	TRBJ2-1	-	TRBV7-8	TGTGCCAGCAGCTTGACCGTAGCCCTGTACAATGAGCAGTTCTTC	CASSLTVALYNEQFF
-	TRBJ2-1	-	TRBV7-2	TGTGCCAGTAAGGAAGGTGATATGTCTTTCTTGGAGCAGTTCTTC	CASKEGDMSFLEQFF
-	TRBJ1-5	-	TRBV6-1	TGTGCCAGCAGTGACCGGGACCGGGGAGCGGGCAATCAGCCCCAGCATTTT	CASSDRDRGAGNQPQHF
-	TRBJ2-1	-	TRBV6-2/TRBV6-3	TGTGCCAGCAGTTATGCCTGGGGGGATGAGCAGTTCTTC	CASSYAWGDEQFF
-	TRBJ2-1	-	TRBV5-1	TGCGCCAGCAGCTTGGCCGTGGGTACAGGTCCCTACAATGAGCAGTTCTTC	CASSLAVGTGPYNEQFF
-	TRBJ2-1	-	TRBV3-1	TGTGCCAGCAGCCAAGCCCAGGGCACCTACAATGAGCAGTTCTTC	CASSQAQGTYNEQFF
many	TRBJ2-3	TRBD2	TRBV27	TGTGCCAGCTTCCCGACTAGCGTACAAGATACGCAGTATTTT	CASFPTSVQDTQYF
-	TRBJ1-1	-	TRBV6-6	TGTGCCAGCACCACCGAAGATGAGGGTATGGGCACTGAAGCTTTCTTT	CASTTEDEGMGTEAFF
few	TRBJ2-1	TRBD2	TRBV11-3	TGTGCCAGCAGCTTAGCGAAGACTAGCGGGGGGGCCGGTAATGAGCAGTTCTTC	CASSLAKTSGGAGNEQFF
-	TRBJ2-1	TRBD1	TRBV28	TGTGCCAGCAGTTCCTTTACAGGGGACGGGTACAATGAGCAGTTCTTC	CASSSFTGDGYNEQFF
-	TRBJ2-3	-	TRBV3-1	TGTGCCAGCAGCCAAGGCGGGACGGCTCGCACAGATACGCAGTATTTT	CASSQGGTARTDTQYF
-	TRBJ2-5	TRBD2	TRBV20-1	TGCAGTGCTAGAGATACGCTAGCGGGGGCCCGGGAGACCCAGTACTTC	CSARDTLAGARETQYF
-	TRBJ1-2	-	TRBV3-1	TGTGCCAGCAGAAGAAGCGGGGTTGGCTACACCTTC	CASRRSGVGYTF
-	TRBJ1-2	TRBD1	TRBV7-2	TGTGCCAGCAGCTTAGGGGGGACAGGGGTAACTAATGGCTACACCTTC	CASSLGGTGVTNGYTF
-	TRBJ2-1	TRBD2	TRBV4-2	TGTGCCAGCAGCCAAGGTGTGGCGGGGGGCTATCCTGATGAGCAGTTCTTC	CASSQGVAGGYPDEQFF
-	TRBJ1-5	TRBD1	TRBV7-9	TGTGCCAGCAGCCGTGGACAGGGGGTTGGCAATCAGCCCCAGCATTTT	CASSRGQGVGNQPQHF
-	TRBJ2-5	TRBD2	TRBV29-1	TGCAGCGTTGAAGAGTCAATAGCGGGGGACCAAGAGACCCAGTACTTC	CSVEESIAGDQETQYF
-	TRBJ2-5	-	TRBV6-1	TGTGCCAGCAGTGAGAAGCCGCGTGCTCAGGGAGAGTGGGAGACCCAGTACTTC	CASSEKPRAQGEWETQYF
-	TRBJ2-4	TRBD1	TRBV7-2	TGTGCCAGCAGCGGACAGGGTCTATCCTACGAGCGGTACTTC	CASSGQGLSYERYF
-	TRBJ1-2	-	TRBV7-9	TGTGCCAGCAGAGCCCCGGGACTCTATGGCTACACCTTC	CASRAPGLYGYTF
-	TRBJ2-3	TRBD2	TRBV28	TGTGCCAGCCGAGACTTAGCGGGGGACGTTTATACCGCGGATACAGATACGCAGTATTTT	CASRDLAGDVYTADTDTQYF
-	TRBJ2-1	TRBD2	TRBV4-3	TGCGCCAGCAGCTTGGGACTACCGTACGAGGGGAGGCAGTTCTTC	CASSLGLPYEGRQFF
few	TRBJ1-2	-	TRBV29-1	TGCAGCGTTGAAGATCCGGGGATCTACACCTTC	CSVEDPGIYTF
-	TRBJ2-7	-	TRBV27	TGTGCCAGCAGTTCCCTGATTGTCGGGGGGCGCTACGAGCAGTACTTC	CASSSLIVGGRYEQYF
-	TRBJ2-6	-	TRBV4-3	TGCGCCAGCAGCCACCTAGGGGGGGCCAGCTCTGGGGCCAACGTCCTGACTTTC	CASSHLGGASSGANVLTF
-	TRBJ2-1	-	TRBV27	TGTGCCAGCAGTACCAGGGGTTCTGAGCAGTTCTTC	CASSTRGSEQFF
-	TRBJ2-1	TRBD2	TRBV6-6	TGTGCCAGCAAGGTAGCGGGCCTCTACAATGAGCAGTTCTTC	CASKVAGLYNEQFF
-	TRBJ1-2	-	TRBV4-2	TGTGCCAGCAGCCAAGAACATTTAGTTTCTAACTATGGCTACACCTTC	CASSQEHLVSNYGYTF
many	TRBJ2-5	-	TRBV7-2	TGTGCCAGCAGCTTATCGAGGGGCGGGGAGACCCAGTACTTC	CASSLSRGGETQYF
-	TRBJ1-2	TRBD1	TRBV4-3	TGCGCCAGCAGCCAAGACGAACAGGGGTTCTATGGCTACACCTTC	CASSQDEQGFYGYTF
-	TRBJ2-1	-	TRBV12-3/TRBV12-4	TGTGCCAGCAGTTTCTTAGGCCTGGCTAATGAGCAGTTCTTC	CASSFLGLANEQFF
-	TRBJ2-1	TRBD2	TRBV5-1	TGCGCCAGCAGCTTGGGGGCGGGACTAGCTTACAATGAGCAGTTCTTC	CASSLGAGLAYNEQFF
few	TRBJ2-1	-	TRBV27	TGTGCCAGCAGTGCACAGGGTGGTGAGCAGTTCTTC	CASSAQGGEQFF
-	TRBJ2-4	TRBD1	TRBV6-1	TGTGCCAGCCTGAGGGGGCCTGGAAACATTCAGTACTTC	CASLRGPGNIQYF
-	TRBJ2-5	-	TRBV7-2	TGTGCCAGCAGCTTAAACCTAGCCGGGACCCAGTACTTC	CASSLNLAGTQYF
-	TRBJ1-2	-	TRBV5-6	TGTGCCAGCAGCTGGGTGCAGGTCTATGGCTACACCTTC	CASSWVQVYGYTF
-	TRBJ2-5	TRBD2	TRBV7-2	TGTGCCAGCAGCTTCCGGACTAGCGGGGGGGCGGGAGAGCAGCACTTC	CASSFRTSGGAGEQHF
-	TRBJ2-7	-	TRBV4-3	TGCGCCAGCAGCCAAGATAAGACAGAAGCCGGGTACGAGCAGTACTTC	CASSQDKTEAGYEQYF
-	TRBJ2-1	-	TRBV7-6	TGTGCCAGCAGCTTAGGGGGGAAATACAATGAGCAGTTCTTC	CASSLGGKYNEQFF
few	TRBJ2-1	TRBD1	TRBV6-2/TRBV6-3	TGTGCCAGCAGTCCCTGGGGACAGGGCAGGATCGATGAGCAGTTCTTC	CASSPWGQGRIDEQFF
-	TRBJ1-1	TRBD1	TRBV3-1	TGTGCCAGCAGCCAAGGAATAGGGGGCGGCAGGGGGTACCTCGCTTTCTTT	CASSQGIGGGRGYLAFF
-	TRBJ1-5	TRBD1	TRBV20-1	TGCAGTGCTCCGGACAGGCTGAGCAATCAGCCCCAGCATTTT	CSAPDRLSNQPQHF
-	TRBJ2-4	TRBD1	TRBV9	TGTGCCAGCAGCGTAGCACCTCCGGGACAGGGGGCCAAAAACATTCAGTACTTC	CASSVAPPGQGAKNIQYF
-	TRBJ2-1	TRBD2	TRBV27	TGTGCCAGCAGTGTCCCGGGACTAGGGCTCAATGAGCAGTTCTTC	CASSVPGLGLNEQFF
few	TRBJ2-7	-	TRBV18	TGTGCCAGCTCACCCCAATCTCCCGGCGAGCAGTACTTC	CASSPQSPGEQYF
-	TRBJ2-1	-	TRBV14	TGTGCCAGCAGCCTGCCAGGGGTAGTCGGCAATGAGCAGTTCTTC	CASSLPGVVGNEQFF
-	TRBJ2-1	-	TRBV5-5	TGTGCCAGCAGCTGGACGAACTACAATGAGCAGTTCTTC	CASSWTNYNEQFF
-	TRBJ2-1	-	TRBV6-5	TGTGCCAGCACATCCAGAAACAATGAGCAGTTCTTC	CASTSRNNEQFF
-	TRBJ2-5	-	TRBV6-5	TGTGCCAGCACCGGGCTCCGGGGCCCTCTGAAAGAGACCCAGTACTTC	CASTGLRGPLKETQYF
few	TRBJ1-2	-	TRBV29-1	TGCAGCGTTGATGATGGGCAAGGCGGCTTATATGGCTACACCTTC	CSVDDGQGGLYGYTF
few	TRBJ1-2	-	TRBV3-1	TGTGCCAGCAGCACCACAGGGTCGGGGAACTATGGCTACACCTTC	CASSTTGSGNYGYTF
-	TRBJ2-5	TRBD2	TRBV12-3/TRBV12-4	TGTGCCAGCAACCCCCGCTATCGGGGGGTCCAAGAGACCCAGTACTTC	CASNPRYRGVQETQYF
few	TRBJ2-1	TRBD2	TRBV5-1	TGCGCCAGCAGCCGAACCGGGACTAGTGTCTATGAGCAGTTCTTC	CASSRTGTSVYEQFF
-	TRBJ2-7	TRBD2	TRBV12-3/TRBV12-4	TGTGCCAGCACGGGACTAGCTTCCGAGCAGTACTTC	CASTGLASEQYF